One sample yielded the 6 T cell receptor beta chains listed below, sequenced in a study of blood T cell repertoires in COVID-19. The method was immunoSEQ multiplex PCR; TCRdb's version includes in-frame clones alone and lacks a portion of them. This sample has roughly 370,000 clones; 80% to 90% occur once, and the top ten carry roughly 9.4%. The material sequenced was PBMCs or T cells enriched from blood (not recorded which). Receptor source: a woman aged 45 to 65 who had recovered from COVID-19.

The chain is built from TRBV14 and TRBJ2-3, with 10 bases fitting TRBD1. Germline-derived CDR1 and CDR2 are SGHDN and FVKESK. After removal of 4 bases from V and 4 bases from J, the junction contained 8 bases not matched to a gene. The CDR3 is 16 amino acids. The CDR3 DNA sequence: TGTGCCAGCAGCCCCAGGGACAGGGGCCTGGCAGATACGCAGTATTTT. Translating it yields CASSPRDRGLADTQYF.

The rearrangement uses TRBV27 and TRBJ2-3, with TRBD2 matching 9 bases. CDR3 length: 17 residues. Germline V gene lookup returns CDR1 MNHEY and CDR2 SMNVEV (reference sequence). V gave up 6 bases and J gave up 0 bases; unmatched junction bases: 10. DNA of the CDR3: TGTGCCAGCAGGAAGACAAGCGGGGGGCCTAGCACAGATACGCAGTATTTT. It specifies CASRKTSGGPSTDTQYF.

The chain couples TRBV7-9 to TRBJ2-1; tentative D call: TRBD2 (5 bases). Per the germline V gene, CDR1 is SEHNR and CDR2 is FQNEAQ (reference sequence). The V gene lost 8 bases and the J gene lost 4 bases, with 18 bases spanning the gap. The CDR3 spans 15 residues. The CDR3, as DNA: TGTGCCAGCGAGGTCCTCTCGAGCGGATACAATGAGCAGTTCTTC. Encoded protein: CASEVLSSGYNEQFF. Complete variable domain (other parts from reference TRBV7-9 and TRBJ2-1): DTGVSQNPRHKITKRGQNVTFRCDPISEHNRLYWYRQTLGQGPEFLTYFQNEAQLEKSRLLSDRFSAERPKGSFSTLEIQRTEQGDSAMYLCASEVLSSGYNEQFFGPGTRLTVL.

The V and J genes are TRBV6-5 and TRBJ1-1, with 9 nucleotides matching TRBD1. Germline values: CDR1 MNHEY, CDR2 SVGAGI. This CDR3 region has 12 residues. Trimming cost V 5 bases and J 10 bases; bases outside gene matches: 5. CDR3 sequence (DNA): TGTGCCAGCAGTACAAACAGGGGGCGAGCTTTCTTT. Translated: CASSTNRGRAFF.

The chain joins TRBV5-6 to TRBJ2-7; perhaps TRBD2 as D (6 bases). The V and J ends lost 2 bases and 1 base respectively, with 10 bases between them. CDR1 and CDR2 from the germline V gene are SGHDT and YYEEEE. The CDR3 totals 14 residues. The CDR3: CASSFGGRSYEQYF. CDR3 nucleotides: TGTGCCAGCAGCTTCGGGGGAAGGTCCTACGAGCAGTACTTC.

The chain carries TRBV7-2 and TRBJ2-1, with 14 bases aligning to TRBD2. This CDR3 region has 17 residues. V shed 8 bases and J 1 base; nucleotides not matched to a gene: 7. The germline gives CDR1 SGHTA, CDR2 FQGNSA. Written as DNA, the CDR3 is TGTGCCAGCTTAGGGGGACTAGCGGGGGCTTCCTACAATGAGCAGTTCTTC. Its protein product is CASLGGLAGASYNEQFF.